This T cell receptor (beta chain) was sequenced during a study of blood T cell repertoires in COVID-19. Study-level information: Sources were T cells, B-cell-depleted T cells, or PBMCs; the material itself was cDNA or gDNA.

Germline values: CDR1 LNHDA, CDR2 SQIVND (reference sequence). This CDR3 has 17 amino acids. V was cut by 0 bases and J by 0 bases, with 15 bases left in between. As originally analysed: Using reference gene primer amplification, nucleated cell counts were estimated. Clones were read by immunoSEQ multiplex PCR, and TCRdb kept only the in-frame ones, dropping some. V, J and clone size are taken as reported in that table, and D and trimming were inferred from the DNA itself. Among more than 250,000 clones listed, around 87% were seen once. The receptor's source is a man in his fifties with active or convalescent COVID-19. The chain carries TRBV19 and TRBJ2-7; TRBD2 is a possible D gene (5 bases). Source material: peripheral blood. The DNA of the CDR3 is TGTGCCAGTAGTATAGACGGCCCGGGGAGCGGCTCCTACGAGCAGTACTTC. This translates into CASSIDGPGSGSYEQYF.